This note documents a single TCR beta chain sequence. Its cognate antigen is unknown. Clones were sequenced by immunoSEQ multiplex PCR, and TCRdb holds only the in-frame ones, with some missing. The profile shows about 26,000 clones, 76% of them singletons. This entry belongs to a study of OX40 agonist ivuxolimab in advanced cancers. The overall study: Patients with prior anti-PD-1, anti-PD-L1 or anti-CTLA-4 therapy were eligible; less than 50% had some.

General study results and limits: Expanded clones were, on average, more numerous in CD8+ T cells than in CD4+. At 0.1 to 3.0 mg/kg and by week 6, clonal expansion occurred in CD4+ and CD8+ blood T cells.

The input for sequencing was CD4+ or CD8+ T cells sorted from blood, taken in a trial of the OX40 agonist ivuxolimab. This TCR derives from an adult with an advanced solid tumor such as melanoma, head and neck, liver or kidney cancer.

CDR3 protein: CASSQEAVIYGYTF. CDR3 bases: TGCGCCAGCAGCCAAGAGGCAGTCATCTATGGCTACACCTTC. The chain uses TRBV4-1 and TRBJ1-2; D not certain. The CDR3 runs to 14 residues. Deletions cut 0 bases from V and 4 bases from J, with 9 bases between. Germline loops: CDR1 MGHRA, CDR2 YSYEKL.